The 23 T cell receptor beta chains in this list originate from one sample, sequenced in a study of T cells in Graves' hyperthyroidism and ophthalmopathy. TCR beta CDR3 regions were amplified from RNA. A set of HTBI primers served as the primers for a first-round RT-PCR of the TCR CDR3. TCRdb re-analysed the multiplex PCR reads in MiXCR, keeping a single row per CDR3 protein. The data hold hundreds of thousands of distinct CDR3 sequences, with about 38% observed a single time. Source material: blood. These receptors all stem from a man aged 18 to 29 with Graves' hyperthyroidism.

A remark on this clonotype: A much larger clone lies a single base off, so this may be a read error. The CDR3 sequence: CSARDQDRGENPPLHF. CDR3 sequence (DNA): TGCAGTGCTAGAGACCAAGACAGGGGGGAGAATCCACCCCTCCACTTT. The chain employs TRBV20-1 and TRBJ1-6; 9 bases line up with TRBD1. The CDR3 has 16 residues. Germline V gene data show CDR1 as DFQATT and CDR2 as SNEGSKA (reference sequence). J gave up 11 bases and V 0 bases, and 11 bases lay outside the gene matches.

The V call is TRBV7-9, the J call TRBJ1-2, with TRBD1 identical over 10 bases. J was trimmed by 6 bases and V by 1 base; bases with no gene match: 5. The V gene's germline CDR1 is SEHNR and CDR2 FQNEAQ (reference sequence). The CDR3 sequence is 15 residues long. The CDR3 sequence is CASSLGTGGVHGYTF. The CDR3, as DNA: TGTGCCAGCAGCTTAGGGACAGGGGGAGTCCATGGCTACACCTTC. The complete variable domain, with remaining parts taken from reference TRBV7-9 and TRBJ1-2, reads DTGVSQNPRHKITKRGQNVTFRCDPISEHNRLYWYRQTLGQGPEFLTYFQNEAQLEKSRLLSDRFSAERPKGSFSTLEIQRTEQGDSAMYLCASSLGTGGVHGYTFGSGTRLTVV.

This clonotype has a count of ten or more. CDR3 protein: CASSLRQGAYGYTF. The CDR3, as DNA: TGCGCCAGCAGCCTACGACAGGGGGCCTATGGCTACACCTTC. The rearrangement uses TRBV5-1 and TRBJ1-2, with TRBD1 matching 10 bases. CDR3 length: 14 amino acids. V dropped 4 bases and J dropped 4; count of bases not matched to a gene: 4. Germline values: CDR1 SGHRS, CDR2 YFSETQ.

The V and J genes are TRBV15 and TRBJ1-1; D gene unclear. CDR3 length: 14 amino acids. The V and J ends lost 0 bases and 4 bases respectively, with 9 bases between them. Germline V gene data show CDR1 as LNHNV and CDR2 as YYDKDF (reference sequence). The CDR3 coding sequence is TGTGCCACCAGCAGAGATCGTGGGGTCACTGAAGCTTTCTTT. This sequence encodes CATSRDRGVTEAFF.

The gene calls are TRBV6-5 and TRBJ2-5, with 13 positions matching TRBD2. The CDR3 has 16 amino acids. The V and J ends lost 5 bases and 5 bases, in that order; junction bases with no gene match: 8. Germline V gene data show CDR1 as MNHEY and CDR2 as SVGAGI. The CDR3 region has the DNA TGTGCCAGCAGTAAGCGGACTAGCGGGAGACCGGAGACCCAGTACTTC. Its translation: CASSKRTSGRPETQYF.

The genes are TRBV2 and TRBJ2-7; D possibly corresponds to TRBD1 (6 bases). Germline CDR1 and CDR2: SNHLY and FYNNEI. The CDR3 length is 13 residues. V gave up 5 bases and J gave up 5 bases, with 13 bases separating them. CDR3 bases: TGTGCCAGCAGTTGGTCAACAGGGAACGAGCAGTACTTC. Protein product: CASSWSTGNEQYF.

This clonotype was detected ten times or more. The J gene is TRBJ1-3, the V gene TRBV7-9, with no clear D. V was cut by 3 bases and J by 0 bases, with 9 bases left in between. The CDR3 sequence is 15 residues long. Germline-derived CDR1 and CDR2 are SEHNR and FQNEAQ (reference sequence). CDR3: CASSFPESSGNTIYF. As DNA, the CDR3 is TGTGCCAGCAGCTTCCCGGAGAGCTCTGGAAACACCATATATTTT. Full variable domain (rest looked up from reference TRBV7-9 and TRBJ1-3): DTGVSQNPRHKITKRGQNVTFRCDPISEHNRLYWYRQTLGQGPEFLTYFQNEAQLEKSRLLSDRFSAERPKGSFSTLEIQRTEQGDSAMYLCASSFPESSGNTIYFGEGSWLTVV.

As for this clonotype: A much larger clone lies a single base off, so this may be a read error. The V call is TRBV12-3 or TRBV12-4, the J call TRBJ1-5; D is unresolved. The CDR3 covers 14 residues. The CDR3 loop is CAGSDGVSNQPQHF. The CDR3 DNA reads TGTGCCGGCAGCGACGGGGTCAGCAATCAGCCCCAGCATTTT.

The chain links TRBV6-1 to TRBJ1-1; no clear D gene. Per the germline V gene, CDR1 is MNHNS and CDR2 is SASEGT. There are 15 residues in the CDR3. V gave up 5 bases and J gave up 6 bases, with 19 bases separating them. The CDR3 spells CASSPRETRRPEAFF. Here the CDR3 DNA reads TGTGCCAGCAGTCCCCGGGAGACCCGGAGACCTGAAGCTTTCTTT.

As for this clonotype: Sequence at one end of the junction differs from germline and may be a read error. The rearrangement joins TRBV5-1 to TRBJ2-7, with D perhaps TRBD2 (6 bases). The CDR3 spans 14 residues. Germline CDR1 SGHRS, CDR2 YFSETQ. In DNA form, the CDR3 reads TGCGCCAGCAGCTTTAGGCAGGGAGGAGACGAGCGGTACTTC. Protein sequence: CASSFRQGGDERYF. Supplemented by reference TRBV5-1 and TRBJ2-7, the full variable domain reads KAGVTQTPRYLIKTRGQQVTLSCSPISGHRSVSWYQQTPGQGLQFLFEYFSETQRNKGNFPGRFSGRQFSNSRSEMNVSTLELGDSALYLCASSFRQGGDERYFGPGTRLTVT.

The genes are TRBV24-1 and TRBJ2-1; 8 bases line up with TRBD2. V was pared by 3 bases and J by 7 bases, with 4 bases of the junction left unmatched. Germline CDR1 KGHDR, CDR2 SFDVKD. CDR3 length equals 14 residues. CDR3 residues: CATSDISGKNEQFF. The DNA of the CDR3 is TGTGCCACCAGTGATATTAGCGGGAAGAATGAGCAGTTCTTC.

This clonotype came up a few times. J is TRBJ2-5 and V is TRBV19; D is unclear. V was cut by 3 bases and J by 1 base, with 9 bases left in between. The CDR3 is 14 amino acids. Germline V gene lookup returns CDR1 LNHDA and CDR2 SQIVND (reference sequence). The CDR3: CASSIIGPQETQYF. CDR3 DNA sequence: TGTGCCAGTAGTATTATCGGTCCCCAAGAGACCCAGTACTTC.

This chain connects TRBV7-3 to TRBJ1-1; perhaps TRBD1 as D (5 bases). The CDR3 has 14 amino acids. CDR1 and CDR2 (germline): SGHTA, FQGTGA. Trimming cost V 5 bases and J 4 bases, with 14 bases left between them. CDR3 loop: CASSPQGISTEAFF. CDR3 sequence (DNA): TGTGCCAGCAGCCCCCAGGGTATATCCACTGAAGCTTTCTTT.

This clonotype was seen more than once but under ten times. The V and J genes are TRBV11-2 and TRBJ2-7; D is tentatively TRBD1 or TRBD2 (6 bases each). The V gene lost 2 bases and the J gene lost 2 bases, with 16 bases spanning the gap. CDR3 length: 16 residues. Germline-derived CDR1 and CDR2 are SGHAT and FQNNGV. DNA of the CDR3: TGTGCCAGCAGCTTAAGTTCGGGGGCTCAAGCCTACGAGCAGTACTTC. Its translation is CASSLSSGAQAYEQYF.

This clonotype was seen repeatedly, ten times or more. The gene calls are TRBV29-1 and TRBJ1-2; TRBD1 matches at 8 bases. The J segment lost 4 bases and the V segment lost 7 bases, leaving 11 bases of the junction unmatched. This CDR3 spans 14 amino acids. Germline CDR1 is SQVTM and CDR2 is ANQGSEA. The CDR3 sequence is CSAVQGDRAYGYTF. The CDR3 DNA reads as TGCAGCGCAGTACAGGGGGATCGGGCCTATGGCTACACCTTC.

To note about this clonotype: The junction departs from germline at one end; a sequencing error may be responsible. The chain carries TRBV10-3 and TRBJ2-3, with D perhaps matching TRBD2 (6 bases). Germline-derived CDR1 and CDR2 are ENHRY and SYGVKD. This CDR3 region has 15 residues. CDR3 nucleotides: TGTGCCATCGGTGAGAGTACTGGGAGGACAGATACGCAGTATTTT. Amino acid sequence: CAIGESTGRTDTQYF.

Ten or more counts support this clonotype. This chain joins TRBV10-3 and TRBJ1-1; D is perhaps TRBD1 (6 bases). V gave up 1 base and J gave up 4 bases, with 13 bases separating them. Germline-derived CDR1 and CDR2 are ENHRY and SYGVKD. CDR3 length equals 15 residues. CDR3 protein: CAISELWTVSTEAFF. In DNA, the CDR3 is TGTGCCATCAGTGAGTTATGGACAGTTTCCACTGAAGCTTTCTTT.

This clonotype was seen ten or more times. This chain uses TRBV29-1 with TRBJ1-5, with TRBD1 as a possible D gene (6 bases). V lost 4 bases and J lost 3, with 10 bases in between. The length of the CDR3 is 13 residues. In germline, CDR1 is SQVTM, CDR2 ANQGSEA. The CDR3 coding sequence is TGCAGCGTTGGGCAGGGGATCAATCAGCCCCAGCATTTT. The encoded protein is CSVGQGINQPQHF.

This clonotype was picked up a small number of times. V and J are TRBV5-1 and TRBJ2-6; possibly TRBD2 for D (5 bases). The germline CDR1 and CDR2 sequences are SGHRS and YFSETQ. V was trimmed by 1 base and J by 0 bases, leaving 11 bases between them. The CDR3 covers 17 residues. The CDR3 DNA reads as TGCGCCAGCAGCTTGTTAGCGACGACCTCTGGGGCCAACGTCCTGACTTTC. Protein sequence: CASSLLATTSGANVLTF.

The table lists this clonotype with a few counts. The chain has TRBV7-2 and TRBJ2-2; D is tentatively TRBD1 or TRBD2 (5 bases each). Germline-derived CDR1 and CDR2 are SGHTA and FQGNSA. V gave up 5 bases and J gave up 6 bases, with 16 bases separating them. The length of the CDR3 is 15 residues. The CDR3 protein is CASSPEVGVAGELFF. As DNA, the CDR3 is TGTGCCAGCAGCCCCGAGGTGGGGGTGGCCGGGGAGCTGTTTTTT.

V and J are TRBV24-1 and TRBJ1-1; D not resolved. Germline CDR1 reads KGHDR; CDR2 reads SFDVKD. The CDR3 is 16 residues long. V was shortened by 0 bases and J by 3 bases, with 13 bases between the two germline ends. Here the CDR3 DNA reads TGTGCCACCAGTGATTTGCAGGCGGCTCGGGACACTGAAGCTTTCTTT. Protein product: CATSDLQAARDTEAFF.

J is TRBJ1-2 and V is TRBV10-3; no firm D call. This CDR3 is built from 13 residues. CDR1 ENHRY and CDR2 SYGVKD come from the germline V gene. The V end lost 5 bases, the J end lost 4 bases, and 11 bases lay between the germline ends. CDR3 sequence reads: CAISSTRIYGYTF. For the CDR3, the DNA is TGTGCCATCAGTTCAACTAGAATCTATGGCTACACCTTC.

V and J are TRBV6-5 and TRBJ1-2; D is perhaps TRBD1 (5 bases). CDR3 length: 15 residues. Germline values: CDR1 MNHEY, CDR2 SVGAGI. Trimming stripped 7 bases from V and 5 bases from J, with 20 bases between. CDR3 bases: TGTGCCAGCATCACGCTTGCCGGAGGGGAGTATGGCTACACCTTC. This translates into CASITLAGGEYGYTF.